This is a list of T cell receptor beta chains from one sample in a study of identical twins. MiXCR, run by TCRdb on the 5' RACE reads, gives a single entry per CDR3 protein. The table has 400,000 to 600,000 distinct CDR3 sequences, 20% to 25% seen once. The same sample was also used in a study of yellow fever vaccine responses in identical twins.

Sequencing was carried out using CD4+ T cells sorted from blood. The receptors come from a woman between 18 and 29 years old in good health. Both conserved end residues are part of each CDR3. A D gene is named only where the DNA matches it firmly. The size entry is marked missing in some rows and otherwise reads once, few, many or a size class.

CAISERSYGDIQYF | TGTGCCATCAGTGAAAGGAGCTACGGAGACATTCAGTACTTC | NA | TRBJ2-4 | few | TRBV10-3
CATSDFGQGTDNEQFF | TGTGCCACCAGTGATTTCGGACAGGGAACGGACAATGAGCAGTTCTTC | TRBD1 | TRBJ2-1 | NA | TRBV24-1
CASSLGTSGGDLRLTNEQFF | TGTGCCAGCAGCCTCGGGACTAGCGGGGGGGACCTGCGCCTTACGAATGAGCAGTTCTTC | TRBD2 | TRBJ2-1 | NA | TRBV11-2
CSAKGPTSYNEQFF | TGCAGTGCTAAAGGGCCCACCTCCTACAATGAGCAGTTCTTC | NA | TRBJ2-1 | NA | TRBV20-1
CASSLGLAGESEQYF | TGCGCCAGCAGCTTGGGTCTAGCGGGAGAAAGCGAGCAGTACTTC | TRBD2 | TRBJ2-7 | few | TRBV5-1
CASSLGAGGYEQYF | TGTGCCAGCAGCTTGGGAGCGGGAGGGTACGAGCAGTACTTC | TRBD2 | TRBJ2-7 | NA | TRBV7-9
CASSPTGGNQPQHF | TGTGCCAGCAGTCCGACAGGGGGCAATCAGCCCCAGCATTTT | TRBD1 | TRBJ1-5 | many | TRBV12-3/TRBV12-4
CASSPSTGSMNTEAFF | TGCGCCAGCAGCCCCTCGACAGGTTCCATGAACACTGAAGCTTTCTTT | NA | TRBJ1-1 | NA | TRBV4-1
CASSLAGGFDEQFF | TGTGCCAGCAGTCTAGCGGGGGGCTTCGATGAGCAGTTCTTC | TRBD2 | TRBJ2-1 | few | TRBV12-3/TRBV12-4
CATSRDGTGSTEAFF | TGTGCCACCAGCAGAGACGGGACAGGGAGCACTGAAGCTTTCTTT | TRBD1 | TRBJ1-1 | few | TRBV15
CASSLPGTGIGEAFF | TGCGCCAGCAGCCTCCCCGGGACAGGGATTGGTGAAGCTTTCTTT | TRBD1 | TRBJ1-1 | NA | TRBV5-1
CASRLTGEPEKLFF | TGCGCCAGCAGGCTGACAGGCGAGCCTGAGAAACTGTTTTTT | NA | TRBJ1-4 | NA | TRBV4-1
CSLLETSLADTQYF | TGCAGTCTTCTAGAGACTAGCCTCGCAGATACGCAGTATTTT | TRBD2 | TRBJ2-3 | NA | TRBV20-1